This entry lists 14 T cell receptor beta chains sequenced from one sample in a study of T cell repertoires in ileal Crohn's disease. Time point described: neoterminal ileum biopsy at postoperative endoscopy, about 6 months after surgery. Measured with immunoSEQ multiplex PCR; TCRdb has only the in-frame clones, and not every one. The sample comprises 8,000 to 10,000 clones, roughly 75% of which are singletons, and more than 15% rests with the top ten. The sample was ileal tissue. The receptors were gathered from an adult with Crohn's disease.

This clone was counted a few times. This chain links TRBV25-1 with TRBJ2-4; 7 bases line up with TRBD1. Germline CDR1 is MGHDK and CDR2 is SYGVNS. This CDR3 comprises 16 residues. Trimming cost V 4 bases and J 1 base; bases outside gene matches: 7. The CDR3 loop is CASSGQGAAAKNIQYF. The CDR3 DNA reads TGTGCCAGCAGTGGACAGGGTGCGGCGGCCAAAAACATTCAGTACTTC.

The V gene is TRBV27, the J gene TRBJ1-5; D remains ambiguous. V was pared by 3 bases and J by 0 bases, with 6 bases between. There are 14 residues in the CDR3. CDR1 and CDR2 (germline): MNHEY, SMNVEV (reference sequence). CDR3 in amino acids: CASSLTPSNQPQHF. The CDR3, as DNA: TGTGCCAGCAGTTTGACACCTAGCAATCAGCCCCAGCATTTT.

The genes are TRBV30 and TRBJ2-7; D gene ambiguous. The CDR3 length is 12 residues. Germline CDR1 and CDR2: GTSNPN and SVGIG (reference sequence). Trimming removed 2 bases from V and 3 bases from J, with 8 bases in between. The CDR3 region has the DNA TGTGCCTGGAGTCGGAGTTACTACGAGCAGTACTTC. Protein: CAWSRSYYEQYF.

The genes are TRBV29-1 and TRBJ2-1, with a tentative D call TRBD2 (5 bases). The CDR3 sequence is 15 residues long. CDR1 and CDR2 from the germline V gene are SQVTM and ANQGSEA. The germline V and J ends were trimmed by 4 bases and 2 bases, with 15 bases remaining between them. DNA for the CDR3: TGCAGCGTTGCGTCGGGAAGCGGTGCCTACAATGAGCAGTTCTTC. Translated, it gives CSVASGSGAYNEQFF.

This clone was picked up a small number of times. The V and J genes are TRBV5-1 and TRBJ2-7; the D gene is possibly TRBD2 (5 bases). Per germline, CDR1 SGHRS and CDR2 YFSETQ. The V and J ends lost 0 bases and 0 bases respectively, with 13 bases between them. CDR3 length: 16 amino acids. CDR3 DNA: TGCGCCAGCAGCTTGGGTGGAGGCGCCAGCTCCTACGAGCAGTACTTC. Its translation is CASSLGGGASSYEQYF.

The rearrangement links TRBV7-3 to TRBJ2-1; D is unclear. This CDR3 has 12 amino acids. Germline assignment: CDR1 SGHTA and CDR2 FQGTGA. V lost 5 bases and J 8 bases, leaving 10 bases between the germline ends. The DNA for the CDR3 is TGTGCCAGCAGCCTCGGGTCGGATGAGCAGTTCTTC. Amino acid sequence: CASSLGSDEQFF. The full variable domain, completed using reference TRBV7-3 and TRBJ2-1, is GAGVSQTPSNKVTEKGKYVELRCDPISGHTALYWYRQSLGQGPEFLIYFQGTGAADDSGLPNDRFFAVRPEGSVSTLKIQRTERGDSAVYLCASSLGSDEQFFGPGTRLTVL.

V usage is TRBV13 and J usage is TRBJ2-5; TRBD2 agrees at 9 bases. CDR3 length equals 17 residues. J gave up 1 base and V 0 bases, and 6 bases lay outside the gene matches. Germline assignment: CDR1 PRHDT and CDR2 FYEKMQ (reference sequence). In DNA, the CDR3 is TGTGCCAGCAGCTTAGGCCGAGGAGCGGGAGGCCAAGAGACCCAGTACTTC. This gives the protein CASSLGRGAGGQETQYF.

The chain uses TRBV7-6 and TRBJ1-3, with TRBD1 identical over 11 bases. The V and J ends lost 5 bases and 4 bases, in that order; junction bases with no gene match: 10. Germline CDR1 is SGHVS and CDR2 is FNYEAQ. The CDR3 extends over 17 amino acids. CDR3 in amino acids: CASSARLDRGLGNTIYF. The CDR3 DNA follows: TGTGCCAGCAGCGCCCGCCTGGACAGGGGGCTGGGAAACACCATATATTTT.

The chain has TRBV28 and TRBJ1-1; no definite D call. V was cut by 3 bases and J by 2 bases, with 10 bases left in between. The CDR3 spans 14 residues. The germline V gene has CDR1 MDHEN and CDR2 SYDVKM. The CDR3 sequence: CASSLVRGNTEAFF. The CDR3 DNA follows: TGTGCCAGCAGTTTGGTCAGAGGCAACACTGAAGCTTTCTTT.

The chain employs TRBV4-1 and TRBJ2-1; 12 bases map to TRBD2. This CDR3 spans 18 amino acids. V shed 4 bases, J shed 0 bases, and the junction held 7 bases outside the gene matches. Germline loops: CDR1 MGHRA, CDR2 YSYEKL. CDR3 loop: CASSPRTSGVSSYNEQFF. For the CDR3, the DNA is TGCGCCAGCAGCCCCAGGACTAGCGGGGTCAGCTCCTACAATGAGCAGTTCTTC.

The rearrangement links TRBV4-3 to TRBJ2-7; TRBD2 is a possible D gene (5 bases). CDR1 and CDR2 from the germline V gene are LGHNA and YSLEER. V shed 1 base and J shed 4 bases, with 8 bases lying between them. The CDR3 length is 13 residues. CDR3 region: CASSQGTGYEQYF. The CDR3, as DNA: TGCGCCAGCAGCCAAGGTACGGGATACGAGCAGTACTTC.

V gene TRBV6-4 combines with J gene TRBJ2-1, with D possibly TRBD1 on 7 matching bases. This CDR3 comprises 13 residues. V gave up 2 bases and J gave up 7 bases, with 9 bases separating them. Looked up from germline, CDR1 is MRHNA and CDR2 is SNTAGT. CDR3 residues: CASSDQGGNEQFF. Written as DNA, the CDR3 is TGTGCCAGCAGTGACCAGGGGGGTAATGAGCAGTTCTTC.

The chain is built from TRBV12-5 and TRBJ2-2; 7 bases align to TRBD1. CDR1 and CDR2 (germline): LGHNT, FRNRAP. The trim removed 1 base at V and 6 bases at J, leaving 2 bases unmatched. This CDR3 spans 14 amino acids. Here the CDR3 reads CASGLGQGAGELFF. CDR3 bases: TGTGCTAGTGGTTTGGGACAGGGCGCCGGGGAGCTGTTTTTT.

This clone came up once. This chain links TRBV14 with TRBJ2-7; 7 bases map to TRBD1. V lost 1 base, J lost 0 bases, and 3 bases stayed unmatched. This CDR3 spans 15 amino acids. Germline V lookup: CDR1 SGHDN, CDR2 FVKESK. The CDR3 DNA is TGTGCCAGCAGCCAAGCGGGGACAGTCTCCTACGAGCAGTACTTC. Translation gives CASSQAGTVSYEQYF.